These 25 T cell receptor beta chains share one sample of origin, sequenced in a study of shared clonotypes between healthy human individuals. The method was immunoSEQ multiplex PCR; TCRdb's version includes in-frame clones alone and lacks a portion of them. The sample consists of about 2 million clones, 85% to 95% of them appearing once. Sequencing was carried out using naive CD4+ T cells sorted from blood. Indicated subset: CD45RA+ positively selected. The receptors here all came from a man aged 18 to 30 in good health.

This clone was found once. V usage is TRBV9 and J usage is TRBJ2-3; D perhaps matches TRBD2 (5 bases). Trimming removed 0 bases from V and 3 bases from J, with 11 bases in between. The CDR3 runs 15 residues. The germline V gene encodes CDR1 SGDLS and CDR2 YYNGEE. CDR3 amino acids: CASSVAVTGTDTQYF. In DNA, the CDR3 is TGTGCCAGCAGCGTAGCGGTGACGGGGACAGATACGCAGTATTTT.

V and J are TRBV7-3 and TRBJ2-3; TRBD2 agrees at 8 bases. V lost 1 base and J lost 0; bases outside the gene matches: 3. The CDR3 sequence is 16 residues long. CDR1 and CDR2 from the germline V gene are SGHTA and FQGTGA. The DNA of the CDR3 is TGTGCCAGCAGCTTAAGGGGACTAGGGAGCACAGATACGCAGTATTTT. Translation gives CASSLRGLGSTDTQYF.

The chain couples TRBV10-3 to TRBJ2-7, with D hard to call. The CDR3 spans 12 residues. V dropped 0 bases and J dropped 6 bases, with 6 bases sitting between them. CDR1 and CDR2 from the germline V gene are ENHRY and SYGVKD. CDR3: CAISESSAEQYF. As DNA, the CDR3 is TGTGCCATCAGTGAGTCGAGCGCCGAGCAGTACTTC.

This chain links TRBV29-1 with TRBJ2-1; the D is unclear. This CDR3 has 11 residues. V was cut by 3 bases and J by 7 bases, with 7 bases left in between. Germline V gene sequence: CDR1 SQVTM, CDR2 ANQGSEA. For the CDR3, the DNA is TGCAGCGTTGAGTGGGTAAATGAGCAGTTCTTC. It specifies CSVEWVNEQFF.

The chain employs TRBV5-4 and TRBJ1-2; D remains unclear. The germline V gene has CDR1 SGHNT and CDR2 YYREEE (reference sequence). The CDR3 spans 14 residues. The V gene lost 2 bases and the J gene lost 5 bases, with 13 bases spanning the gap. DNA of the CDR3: TGTGCCAGCAGCTTAGGGTCATTAAGATATGGCTACACCTTC. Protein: CASSLGSLRYGYTF.

CDR3 nucleotides: TGTGCCAGCAGCTTAGCTTCATCGGGCAGGGAAGCTTTCTTT. Amino acid sequence: CASSLASSGREAFF. The V gene is TRBV11-2, the J gene TRBJ1-1; D uncertain. The germline gives CDR1 SGHAT, CDR2 FQNNGV. Trimming stripped 1 base from V and 8 bases from J, with 14 bases between. CDR3 length equals 14 residues.

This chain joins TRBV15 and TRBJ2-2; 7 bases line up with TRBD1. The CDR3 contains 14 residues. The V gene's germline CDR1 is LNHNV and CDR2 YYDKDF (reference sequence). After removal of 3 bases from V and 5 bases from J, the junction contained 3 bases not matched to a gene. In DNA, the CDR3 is TGTGCCACCAGCAGGAGCAGGGGGACCGGGGAGCTGTTTTTT. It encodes CATSRSRGTGELFF.

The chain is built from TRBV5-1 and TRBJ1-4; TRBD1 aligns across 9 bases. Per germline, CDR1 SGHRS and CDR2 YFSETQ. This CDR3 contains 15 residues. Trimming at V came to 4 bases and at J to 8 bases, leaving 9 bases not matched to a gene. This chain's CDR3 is CASSPWDRDGEKLFF. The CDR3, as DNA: TGCGCCAGCAGCCCCTGGGACAGGGATGGAGAAAAACTGTTTTTT.

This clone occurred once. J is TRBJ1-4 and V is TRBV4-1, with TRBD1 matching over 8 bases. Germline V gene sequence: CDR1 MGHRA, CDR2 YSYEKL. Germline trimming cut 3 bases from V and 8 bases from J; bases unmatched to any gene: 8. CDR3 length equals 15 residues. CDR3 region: CASSQDRAIREKLFF. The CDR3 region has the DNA TGCGCCAGCAGCCAGGACAGGGCGATAAGGGAAAAACTGTTTTTT.

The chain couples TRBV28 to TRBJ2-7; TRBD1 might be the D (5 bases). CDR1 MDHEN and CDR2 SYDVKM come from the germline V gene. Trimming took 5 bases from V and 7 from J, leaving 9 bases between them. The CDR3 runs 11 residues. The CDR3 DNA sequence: TGTGCCAGCAGTCGCAACAGGGAGCAGTACTTC. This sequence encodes CASSRNREQYF.

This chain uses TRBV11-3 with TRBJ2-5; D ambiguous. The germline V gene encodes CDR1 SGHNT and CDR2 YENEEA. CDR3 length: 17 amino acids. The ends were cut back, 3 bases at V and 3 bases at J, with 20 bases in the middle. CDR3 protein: CASSFGLSRTTKETQYF. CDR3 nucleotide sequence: TGTGCCAGCAGCTTTGGTTTATCGCGGACCACAAAAGAGACCCAGTACTTC.

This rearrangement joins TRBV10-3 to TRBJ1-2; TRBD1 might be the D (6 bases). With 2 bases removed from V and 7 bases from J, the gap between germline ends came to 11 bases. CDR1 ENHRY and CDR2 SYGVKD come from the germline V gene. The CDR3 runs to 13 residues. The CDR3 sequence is CAISEGGGSGYTF. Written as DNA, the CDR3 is TGTGCCATCAGTGAGGGAGGGGGATCTGGCTACACCTTC.

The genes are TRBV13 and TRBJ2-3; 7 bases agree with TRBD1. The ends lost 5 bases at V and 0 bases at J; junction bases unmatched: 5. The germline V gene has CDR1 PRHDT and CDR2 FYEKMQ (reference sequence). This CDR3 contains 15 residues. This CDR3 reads CASSGRTGSTDTQYF. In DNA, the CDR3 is TGTGCCAGCAGCGGCAGGACAGGTAGCACAGATACGCAGTATTTT.

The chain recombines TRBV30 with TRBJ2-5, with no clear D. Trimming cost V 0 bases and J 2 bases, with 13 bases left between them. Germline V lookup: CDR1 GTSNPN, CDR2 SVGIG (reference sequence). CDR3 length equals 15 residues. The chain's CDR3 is CAWSVQRKGQETQYF. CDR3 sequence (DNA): TGTGCCTGGAGTGTACAGAGGAAGGGACAAGAGACCCAGTACTTC.

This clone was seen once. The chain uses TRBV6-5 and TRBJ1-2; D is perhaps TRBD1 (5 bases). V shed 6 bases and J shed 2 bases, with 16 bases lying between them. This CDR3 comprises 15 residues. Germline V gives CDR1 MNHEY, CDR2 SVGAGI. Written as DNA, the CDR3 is TGTGCCAGCAGGGGACCCATCGCAGGGAACTATGGCTACACCTTC. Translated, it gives CASRGPIAGNYGYTF.

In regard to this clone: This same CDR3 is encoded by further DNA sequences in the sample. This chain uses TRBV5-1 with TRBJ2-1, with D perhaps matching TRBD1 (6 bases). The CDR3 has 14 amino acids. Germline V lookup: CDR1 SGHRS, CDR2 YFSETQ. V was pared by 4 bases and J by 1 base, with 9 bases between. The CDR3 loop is CASSPGQSYNEQFF. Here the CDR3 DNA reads TGCGCCAGCAGCCCGGGACAATCCTACAATGAGCAGTTCTTC.

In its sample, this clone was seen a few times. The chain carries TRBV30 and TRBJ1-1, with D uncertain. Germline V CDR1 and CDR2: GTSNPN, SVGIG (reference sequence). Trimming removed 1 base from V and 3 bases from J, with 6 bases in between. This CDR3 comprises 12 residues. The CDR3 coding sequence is TGTGCCTGGAGTGAGGAGTACACTGAAGCTTTCTTT. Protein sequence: CAWSEEYTEAFF. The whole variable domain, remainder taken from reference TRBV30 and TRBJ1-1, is SQTIHQWPATLVQPVGSPLSLECTVEGTSNPNLYWYRQAAGRGLQLLFYSVGIGQISSEVPQNLSASRPQDRQFILSSKKLLLSDSGFYLCAWSEEYTEAFFGQGTRLTVV.

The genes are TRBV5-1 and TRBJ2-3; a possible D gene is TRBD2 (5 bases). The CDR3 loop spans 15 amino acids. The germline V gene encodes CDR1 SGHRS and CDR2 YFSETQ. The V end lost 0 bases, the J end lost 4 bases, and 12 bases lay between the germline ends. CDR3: CASSLDPSRADTQYF. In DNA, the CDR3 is TGCGCCAGCAGCTTGGATCCCTCGAGGGCAGATACGCAGTATTTT.

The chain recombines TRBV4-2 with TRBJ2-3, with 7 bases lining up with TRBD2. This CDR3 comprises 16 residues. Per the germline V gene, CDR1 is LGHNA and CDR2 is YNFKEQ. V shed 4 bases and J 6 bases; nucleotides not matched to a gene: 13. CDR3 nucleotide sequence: TGTGCCAGCAGCCCCCCTCCCGCTAGCGGCCCCGATACGCAGTATTTT. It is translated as CASSPPPASGPDTQYF.

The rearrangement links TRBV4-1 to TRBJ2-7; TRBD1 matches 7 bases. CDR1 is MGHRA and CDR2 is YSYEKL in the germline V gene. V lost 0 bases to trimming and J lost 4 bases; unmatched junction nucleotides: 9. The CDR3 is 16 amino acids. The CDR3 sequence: CASSQDHRQGGYEQYF. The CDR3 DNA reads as TGCGCCAGCAGCCAAGATCACCGACAGGGCGGTTACGAGCAGTACTTC.

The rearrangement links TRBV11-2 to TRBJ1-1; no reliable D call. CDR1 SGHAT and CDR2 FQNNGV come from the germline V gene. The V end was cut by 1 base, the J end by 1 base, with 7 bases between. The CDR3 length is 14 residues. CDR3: CASSLGVENTEAFF. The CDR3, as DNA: TGTGCCAGCAGCTTAGGGGTCGAGAACACTGAAGCTTTCTTT.

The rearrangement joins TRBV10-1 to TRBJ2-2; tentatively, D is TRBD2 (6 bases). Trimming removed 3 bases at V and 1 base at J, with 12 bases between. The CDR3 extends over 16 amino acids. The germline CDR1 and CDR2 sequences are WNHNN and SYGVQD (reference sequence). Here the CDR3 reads CASSDRGLKNTGELFF. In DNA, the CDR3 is TGCGCCAGCAGTGACCGGGGACTTAAGAACACCGGGGAGCTGTTTTTT.

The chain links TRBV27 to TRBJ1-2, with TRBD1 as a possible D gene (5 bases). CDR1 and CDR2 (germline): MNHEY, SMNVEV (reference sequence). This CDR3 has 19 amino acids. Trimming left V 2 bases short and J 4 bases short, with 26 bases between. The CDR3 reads CASSLKGGQGLVGGYGYTF. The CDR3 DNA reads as TGTGCCAGCAGTTTAAAGGGAGGGCAGGGCCTCGTTGGGGGCTATGGCTACACCTTC.

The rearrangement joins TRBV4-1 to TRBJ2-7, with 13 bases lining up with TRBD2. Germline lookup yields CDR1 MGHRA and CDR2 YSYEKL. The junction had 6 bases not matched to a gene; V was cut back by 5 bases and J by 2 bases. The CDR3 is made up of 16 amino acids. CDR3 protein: CASSETGLAGTYEQYF. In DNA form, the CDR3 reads TGCGCCAGCAGCGAAACGGGACTAGCGGGGACCTACGAGCAGTACTTC.

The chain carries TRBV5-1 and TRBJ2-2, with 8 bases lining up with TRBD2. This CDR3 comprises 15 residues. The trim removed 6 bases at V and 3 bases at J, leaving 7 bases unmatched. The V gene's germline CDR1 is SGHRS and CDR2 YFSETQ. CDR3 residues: CASNRVAGYTGELFF. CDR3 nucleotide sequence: TGCGCCAGCAATCGGGTAGCGGGATACACCGGGGAGCTGTTTTTT.